These 18 T cell receptor beta chains were all obtained from the same sample, sequenced in a study of monozygotic twins with inflammatory bowel disease. TCRdb reprocessed the 5' RACE reads and reports one entry per CDR3 protein, with no DNA. The sample includes about 160,000 distinct CDR3 sequences. Sequences were obtained from blood. The source of these receptors is a human donor with ulcerative colitis or Crohn's disease, or a healthy co-twin of an affected twin (not recorded which).

This chain links TRBV7-9 with TRBJ1-2; the D gene TCRdb calls, TRBD1, cannot be checked with no DNA. CDR3 length: 15 residues. The V gene's germline CDR1 is SEHNR and CDR2 FQNEAQ (reference sequence). CDR3 loop: CASSEGQRSLYGYTF.

This sequence joins TRBV21-1 and TRBJ1-1; TCRdb's D gene call, TRBD1, goes unchecked for lack of DNA. TRBV21-1 is classified as a pseudogene. The CDR3 runs to 17 residues. The CDR3 reads CASTPEITSLMNTEAFF.

V usage is TRBV18 and J usage is TRBJ2-1. This CDR3 contains 15 residues. Germline V lookup: CDR1 KGHSH, CDR2 LQKENI. The CDR3 sequence: CASSRQGYSYNEQFF.

This chain connects TRBV27 to TRBJ2-2; TCRdb returns TRBD2, unconfirmable since there is no DNA. This CDR3 is 16 amino acids long. Germline-derived CDR1 and CDR2 are MNHEY and SMNVEV (reference sequence). CDR3 loop: CASSPGLAANTGELFF.

This chain uses TRBV5-1 with TRBJ1-1. Germline V gives CDR1 SGHRS, CDR2 YFSETQ. The CDR3 has 16 residues. CDR3 protein: CASSWGSGGVDTEAFF.

The chain is built from TRBV7-7 and TRBJ2-1; the TCRdb call, TRBD1, lacks DNA for checking. Germline V gene data show CDR1 as SSHAT and CDR2 as FNYEAQ (reference sequence). The length of the CDR3 is 17 residues. The CDR3 spells CASSLEAGRSSYNEQFF.

The chain couples TRBV6-5 to TRBJ2-1. Germline lookup yields CDR1 MNHEY and CDR2 SVGAGI. This CDR3 spans 15 amino acids. The CDR3 spells CASSYDLSSYNEQFF.

The chain combines TRBV20-1 with TRBJ2-2; TCRdb picks TRBD2, but there is no DNA to check that call. Germline V lookup: CDR1 DFQATT, CDR2 SNEGSKA (reference sequence). This CDR3 comprises 18 residues. The CDR3 reads CSARPASQRGMNTGELFF.

The chain is built from TRBV6-1 and TRBJ2-5; TCRdb calls TRBD1, which cannot be checked without DNA. CDR1 and CDR2 from the germline V gene are MNHNS and SASEGT. This CDR3 contains 16 residues. The CDR3 loop is CASNKPGQGGQETQYF.

The V gene is TRBV7-2, the J gene TRBJ2-7; the TRBD2 assignment by TCRdb is unverifiable without DNA. Per germline, CDR1 SGHTA and CDR2 FQGNSA. The CDR3 has 14 amino acids. CDR3 protein: CASSLGSSGYEQYF.

The chain recombines TRBV5-1 with TRBJ2-7. The CDR3 is made up of 14 amino acids. CDR1 and CDR2 (germline): SGHRS, YFSETQ. The chain's CDR3 is CASSLLRGAYEQYF.

V is TRBV7-9 and J is TRBJ2-3. Germline V gene lookup returns CDR1 SEHNR and CDR2 FQNEAQ (reference sequence). This CDR3 spans 16 amino acids. The chain's CDR3 is CASSLAPAGFTDTQYF.

This chain joins TRBV7-8 and TRBJ2-3; TCRdb's D gene call, TRBD1, goes unchecked for lack of DNA. The CDR3 length is 16 residues. Germline V gives CDR1 SGHVS, CDR2 FQNEAQ. The CDR3 here is CASSSKRTSPTDTQYF.

CDR3 sequence: CASSSLVWQAGTNEKLFF. The chain couples TRBV28 to TRBJ1-4. CDR3 length equals 18 residues. Germline V gives CDR1 MDHEN, CDR2 SYDVKM.

This chain links TRBV4-3 with TRBJ2-6; TCRdb outputs TRBD1, but without DNA this stays unchecked. The CDR3 has 15 amino acids. CDR1 is LGHNA, CDR2 YSLEER, per germline. CDR3: CASSQDPAGANVLTF.

This chain connects TRBV12-3 or TRBV12-4 to TRBJ2-6. The CDR3 covers 15 residues. CDR3 protein: CASSLRWYGANVLTF.

The chain joins TRBV12-3 or TRBV12-4 to TRBJ2-1; the D call of TRBD2 rests on TCRdb alone, since no DNA is present to check it. CDR3 size: 15 residues. The CDR3 sequence is CASSPVSGRDDEQFF.

The J gene is TRBJ2-3, the V gene TRBV20-1; TCRdb picks TRBD1, but there is no DNA to check that call. The germline V gene has CDR1 DFQATT and CDR2 SNEGSKA (reference sequence). There are 15 residues in the CDR3. The CDR3: CSALTPDRIPDTQYF.